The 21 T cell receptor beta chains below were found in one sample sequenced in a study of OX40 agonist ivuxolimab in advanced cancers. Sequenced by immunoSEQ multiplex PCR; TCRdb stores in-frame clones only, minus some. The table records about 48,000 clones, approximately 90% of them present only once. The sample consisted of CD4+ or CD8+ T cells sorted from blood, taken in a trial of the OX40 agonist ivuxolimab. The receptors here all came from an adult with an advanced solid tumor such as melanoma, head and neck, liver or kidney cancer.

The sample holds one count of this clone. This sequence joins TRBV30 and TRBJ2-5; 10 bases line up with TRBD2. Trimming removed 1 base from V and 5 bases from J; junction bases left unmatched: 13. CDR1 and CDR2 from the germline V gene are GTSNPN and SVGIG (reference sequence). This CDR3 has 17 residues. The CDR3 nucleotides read TGTGCCTGGAGTGATCTGGTAGCGGGGGGAACGGGCGAGACCCAGTACTTC. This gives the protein CAWSDLVAGGTGETQYF.

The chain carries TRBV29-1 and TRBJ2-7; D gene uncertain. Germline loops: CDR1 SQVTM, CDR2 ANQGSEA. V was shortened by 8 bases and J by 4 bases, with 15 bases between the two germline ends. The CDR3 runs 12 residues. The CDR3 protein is CSSTVNDYEQYF. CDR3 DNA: TGCAGCTCAACCGTAAACGATTACGAGCAGTACTTC.

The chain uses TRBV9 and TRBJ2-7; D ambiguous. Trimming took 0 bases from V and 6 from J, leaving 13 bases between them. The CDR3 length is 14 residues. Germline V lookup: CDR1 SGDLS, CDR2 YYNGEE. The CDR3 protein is CASSVDGDPLEQYF. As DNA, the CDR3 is TGTGCCAGCAGCGTAGACGGAGACCCCCTCGAGCAGTACTTC.

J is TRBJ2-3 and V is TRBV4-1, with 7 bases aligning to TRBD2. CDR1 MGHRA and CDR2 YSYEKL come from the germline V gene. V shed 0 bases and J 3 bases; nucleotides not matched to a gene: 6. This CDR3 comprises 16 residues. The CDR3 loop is CASSQDGGGLTDTQYF. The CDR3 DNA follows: TGCGCCAGCAGCCAAGATGGCGGGGGTCTAACAGATACGCAGTATTTT.

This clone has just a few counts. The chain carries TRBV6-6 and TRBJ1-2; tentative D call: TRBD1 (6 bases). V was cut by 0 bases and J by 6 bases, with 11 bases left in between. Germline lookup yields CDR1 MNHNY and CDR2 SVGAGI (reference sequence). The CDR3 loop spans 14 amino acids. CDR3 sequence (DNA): TGTGCCAGCAGTTACTCGGGGGGCGCGGATGGCTACACCTTC. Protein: CASSYSGGADGYTF.

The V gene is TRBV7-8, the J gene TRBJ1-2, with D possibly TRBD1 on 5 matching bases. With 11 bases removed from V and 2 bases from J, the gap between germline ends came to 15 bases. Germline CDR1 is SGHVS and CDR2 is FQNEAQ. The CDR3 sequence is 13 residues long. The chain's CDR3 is CAASAGANYGYTF. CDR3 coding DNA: TGTGCCGCAAGTGCCGGGGCCAACTATGGCTACACCTTC. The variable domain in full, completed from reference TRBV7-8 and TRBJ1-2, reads GAGVSQSPRYKVAKRGQDVALRCDPISGHVSLFWYQQALGQGPEFLTYFQNEAQLDKSGLPSDRFFAERPEGSVSTLKIQRTQQEDSAVYLCAASAGANYGYTFGSGTRLTVV.

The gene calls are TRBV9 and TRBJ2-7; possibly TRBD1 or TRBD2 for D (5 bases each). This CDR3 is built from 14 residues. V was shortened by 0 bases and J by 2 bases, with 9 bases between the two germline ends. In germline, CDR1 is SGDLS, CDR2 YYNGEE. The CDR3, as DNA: TGTGCCAGCAGCGTAGGGGACGGAACCTACGAGCAGTACTTC. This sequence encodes CASSVGDGTYEQYF.

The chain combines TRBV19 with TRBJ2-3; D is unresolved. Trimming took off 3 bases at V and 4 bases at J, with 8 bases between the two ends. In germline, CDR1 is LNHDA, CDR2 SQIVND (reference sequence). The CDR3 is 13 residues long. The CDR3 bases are TGTGCCAGTAGTATTTCCCCGGCAGATACGCAGTATTTT. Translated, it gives CASSISPADTQYF.

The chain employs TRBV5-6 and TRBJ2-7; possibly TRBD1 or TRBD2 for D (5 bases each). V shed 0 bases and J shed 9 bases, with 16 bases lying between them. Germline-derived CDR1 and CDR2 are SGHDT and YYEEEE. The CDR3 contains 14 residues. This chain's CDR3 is CASSLDPGPFGQYF. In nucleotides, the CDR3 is TGTGCCAGCAGCTTGGATCCGGGACCTTTCGGGCAGTACTTC.

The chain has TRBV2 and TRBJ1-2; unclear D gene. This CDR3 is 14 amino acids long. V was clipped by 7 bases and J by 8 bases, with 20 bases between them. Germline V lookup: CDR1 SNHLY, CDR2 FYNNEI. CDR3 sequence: CASTSQPGLDGYTF. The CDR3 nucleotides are TGTGCCAGCACCTCCCAGCCAGGTTTAGACGGCTACACCTTC.

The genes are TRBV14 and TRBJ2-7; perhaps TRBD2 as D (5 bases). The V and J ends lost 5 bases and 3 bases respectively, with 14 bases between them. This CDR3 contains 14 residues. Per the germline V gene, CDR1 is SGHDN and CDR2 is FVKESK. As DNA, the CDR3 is TGTGCCAGCAGCGGATTTAAAGAGGGCTACGAGCAGTACTTC. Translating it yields CASSGFKEGYEQYF.

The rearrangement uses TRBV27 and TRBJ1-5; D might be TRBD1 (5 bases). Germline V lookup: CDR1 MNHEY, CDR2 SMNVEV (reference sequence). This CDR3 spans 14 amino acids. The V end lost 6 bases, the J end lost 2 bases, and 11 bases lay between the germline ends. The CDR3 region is CASSIGGGNQPQHF. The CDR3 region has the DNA TGTGCCAGCAGCATCGGGGGGGGCAATCAGCCCCAGCATTTT.

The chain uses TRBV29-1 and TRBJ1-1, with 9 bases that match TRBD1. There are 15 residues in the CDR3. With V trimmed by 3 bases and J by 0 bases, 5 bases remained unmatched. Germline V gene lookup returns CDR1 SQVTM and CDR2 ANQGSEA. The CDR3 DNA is TGCAGCGTTGACGGGACAGGGAGCATGAACACTGAAGCTTTCTTT. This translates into CSVDGTGSMNTEAFF.

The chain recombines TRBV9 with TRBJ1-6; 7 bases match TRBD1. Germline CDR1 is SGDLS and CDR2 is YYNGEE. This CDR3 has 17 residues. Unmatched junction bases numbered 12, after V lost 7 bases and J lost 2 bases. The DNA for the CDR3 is TGTGCCAGCGGTCAACAGGGGAATACGGCCTATAATTCACCCCTCCACTTT. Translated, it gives CASGQQGNTAYNSPLHF.

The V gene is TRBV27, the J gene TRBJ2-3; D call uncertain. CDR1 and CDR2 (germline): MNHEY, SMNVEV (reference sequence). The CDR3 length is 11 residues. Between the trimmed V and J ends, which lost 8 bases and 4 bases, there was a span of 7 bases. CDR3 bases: TGTGCCAGCGGTCTCGCAGATACGCAGTATTTT. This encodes CASGLADTQYF.

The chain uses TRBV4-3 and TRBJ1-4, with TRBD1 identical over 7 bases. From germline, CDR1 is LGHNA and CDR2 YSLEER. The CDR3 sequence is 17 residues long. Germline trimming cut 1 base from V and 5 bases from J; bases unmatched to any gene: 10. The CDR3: CASSQGPGQVPNEKLFF. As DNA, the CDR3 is TGCGCCAGCAGCCAAGGCCCCGGACAGGTACCAAATGAAAAACTGTTTTTT.

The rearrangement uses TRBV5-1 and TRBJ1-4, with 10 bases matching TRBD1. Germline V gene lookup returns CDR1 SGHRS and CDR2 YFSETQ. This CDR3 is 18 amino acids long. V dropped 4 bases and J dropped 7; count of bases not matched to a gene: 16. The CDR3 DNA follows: TGCGCCAGCAGCCAAGACAGGGGGCAAGATCGTGCGGGTGAAAAACTGTTTTTT. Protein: CASSQDRGQDRAGEKLFF.

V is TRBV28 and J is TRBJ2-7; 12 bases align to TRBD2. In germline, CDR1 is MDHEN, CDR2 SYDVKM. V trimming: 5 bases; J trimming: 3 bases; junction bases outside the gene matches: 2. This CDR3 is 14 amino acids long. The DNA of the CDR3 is TGTGCCAGCAGTATACTAGCGGGGGGCTACGAGCAGTACTTC. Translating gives CASSILAGGYEQYF.

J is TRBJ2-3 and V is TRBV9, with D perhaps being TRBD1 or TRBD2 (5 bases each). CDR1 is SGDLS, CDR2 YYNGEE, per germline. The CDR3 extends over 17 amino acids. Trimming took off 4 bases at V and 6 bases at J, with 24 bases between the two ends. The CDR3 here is CASSPPRVGPRGDTQYF. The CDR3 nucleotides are TGTGCCAGCAGCCCCCCCAGGGTGGGACCCCGAGGGGATACGCAGTATTTT.

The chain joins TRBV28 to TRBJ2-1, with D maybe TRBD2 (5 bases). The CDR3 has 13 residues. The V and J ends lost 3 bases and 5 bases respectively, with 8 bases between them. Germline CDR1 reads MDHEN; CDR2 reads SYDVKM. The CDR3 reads CASSFSGNNEQFF. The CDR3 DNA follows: TGTGCCAGCAGTTTTTCGGGGAACAATGAGCAGTTCTTC.

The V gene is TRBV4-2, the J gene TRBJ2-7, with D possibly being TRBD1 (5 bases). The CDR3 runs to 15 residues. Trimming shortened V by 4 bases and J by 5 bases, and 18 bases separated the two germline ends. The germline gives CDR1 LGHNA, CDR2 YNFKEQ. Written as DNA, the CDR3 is TGTGCCAGCAGCCCCTTAGGGGCCGAGTCGGACGAGCAGTACTTC. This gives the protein CASSPLGAESDEQYF.